The 17 T cell receptor beta chains given below trace back to one sample, sequenced in a study of neurological immune-mediated disorders. TCRdb recomputed calls from the 5' RACE reads with MiXCR, one row per CDR3 protein. The table lists some 35,000 distinct CDR3 sequences, around 10% of them singletons. Sequencing used CD4+ T cells from blood. Source of these receptors: a woman aged 25 to 39 with HTLV-1-associated myelopathy (HAM/TSP).

This clonotype was seen ten or more times. V and J are TRBV11-2 and TRBJ1-1; possible D gene TRBD1, 6 bases. The CDR3 runs 12 residues. Germline V lookup: CDR1 SGHAT, CDR2 FQNNGV. The germline V and J ends were trimmed by 5 bases and 9 bases, with 13 bases remaining between them. CDR3 bases: TGTGCCAGCAGCCGGAACAGGGCGAAAGCTTTCTTT. Amino acid sequence: CASSRNRAKAFF.

As for this clonotype: A clone one base away is much larger, so this may be a read error. CDR3 in DNA: TGTGCCAGCAGCCAAGTTCATGGGGACACTGAAGCTTTCTTT. Residues: CASSQVHGDTEAFF. The rearrangement links TRBV4-2 to TRBJ1-1; no clear D gene. Germline V gene data show CDR1 as LGHNA and CDR2 as YNFKEQ. This CDR3 has 14 amino acids. Trimming removed 1 base at V and 3 bases at J, with 9 bases between.

This clonotype was seen ten or more times. The rearrangement joins TRBV20-1 to TRBJ2-1; TRBD2 matches 10 bases. The germline CDR1 and CDR2 sequences are DFQATT and SNEGSKA (reference sequence). J lost 9 bases, V lost 5 bases, and 13 bases had no gene match. CDR3 size: 15 residues. The CDR3 sequence is CSALVPSGGVGEQFF. In nucleotides, the CDR3 is TGCAGTGCTCTCGTCCCTAGCGGGGGAGTCGGTGAGCAGTTCTTC.

V usage is TRBV5-4 and J usage is TRBJ1-1, with 7 bases matching TRBD1. This CDR3 is built from 15 residues. V gave up 4 bases and J gave up 3 bases; unmatched junction bases: 9. Germline CDR1 SGHNT, CDR2 YYREEE (reference sequence). In DNA, the CDR3 is TGTGCCAGCAGCCTGGGGGGGCAGGGGGACACTGAAGCTTTCTTT. This encodes CASSLGGQGDTEAFF.

This clonotype was seen at least ten times. The chain uses TRBV12-3 or TRBV12-4 and TRBJ2-2; D is tentatively TRBD1 or TRBD2 (5 bases each). The CDR3 sequence is 17 residues long. The V gene lost 7 bases and the J gene lost 5 bases, with 23 bases spanning the gap. CDR3 protein: CASTRTVWGLTTGELFF. In nucleotides, the CDR3 is TGTGCCAGCACCCGGACGGTCTGGGGGTTAACGACCGGGGAGCTGTTTTTT.

V is TRBV6-5 and J is TRBJ2-2, with D unclear. Germline V gene sequence: CDR1 MNHEY, CDR2 SVGAGI. V was clipped by 5 bases and J by 5 bases, with 12 bases between them. The CDR3 contains 14 residues. CDR3 DNA sequence: TGTGCCAGCAGTAATACCGCCCGGACCGGGGAGCTGTTTTTT. Translating it yields CASSNTARTGELFF.

The chain employs TRBV7-6 and TRBJ2-7; TRBD1 aligns across 7 bases. The J segment lost 4 bases and the V segment lost 5 bases, leaving 5 bases of the junction unmatched. CDR1 is SGHVS and CDR2 is FNYEAQ in the germline V gene. There are 13 residues in the CDR3. The CDR3 sequence is CASSQKQGYEQYF. The CDR3 DNA sequence: TGTGCCAGCAGCCAAAAACAGGGGTACGAGCAGTACTTC.

This clonotype was seen ten or more times. The CDR3 sequence is CASSPDGEQFF. The DNA for the CDR3 is TGTGCCAGCTCCCCCGATGGTGAGCAGTTCTTC. The J gene is TRBJ2-1, the V gene TRBV18, with D unclear. Germline lookup yields CDR1 KGHSH and CDR2 LQKENI. Deletions cut 6 bases from V and 9 bases from J, with 9 bases between. This CDR3 region has 11 residues.

V and J are TRBV5-1 and TRBJ2-7, with 8 bases identical to TRBD1. The CDR3 has 14 amino acids. Germline loops: CDR1 SGHRS, CDR2 YFSETQ. Trimming took 2 bases from V and 5 from J; bases not matched to a gene: 6. DNA for the CDR3: TGCGCCAGCAGCTTCCAGGGGGCCCCCCACGAGCAGTACTTC. This translates into CASSFQGAPHEQYF. Variable domain in full (rest from reference TRBV5-1 and TRBJ2-7): KAGVTQTPRYLIKTRGQQVTLSCSPISGHRSVSWYQQTPGQGLQFLFEYFSETQRNKGNFPGRFSGRQFSNSRSEMNVSTLELGDSALYLCASSFQGAPHEQYFGPGTRLTVT.

In its sample, this clonotype was seen many times. The chain recombines TRBV11-3 with TRBJ2-1; unclear D gene. This CDR3 is built from 14 residues. V was shortened by 2 bases and J by 5 bases, with 10 bases between the two germline ends. The germline V gene has CDR1 SGHNT and CDR2 YENEEA. CDR3 nucleotides: TGTGCCAGCAGCTTACGGTCAGGCAACAATGAGCAGTTCTTC. Its protein is CASSLRSGNNEQFF.

The chain recombines TRBV19 with TRBJ2-4; no reliable D call. V was trimmed by 6 bases and J by 0 bases, leaving 12 bases between them. Looked up from germline, CDR1 is LNHDA and CDR2 is SQIVND (reference sequence). The CDR3 covers 15 residues. CDR3 sequence: CASSAWELAKNIQYF. The CDR3 DNA follows: TGTGCCAGTAGCGCCTGGGAACTAGCCAAAAACATTCAGTACTTC.

For this clonotype: This may come from a read error, since a much larger clone is one base off. V and J are TRBV29-1 and TRBJ2-7, with D hard to call. The CDR3 totals 15 residues. Trimming removed 4 bases at V and 2 bases at J, with 18 bases between. In germline, CDR1 is SQVTM, CDR2 ANQGSEA. This CDR3 is CSVARGLDPTYEQYF. In DNA, the CDR3 is TGCAGCGTTGCCCGTGGCCTGGACCCAACCTACGAGCAGTACTTC.

This clonotype was observed at least ten times. V and J are TRBV29-1 and TRBJ2-7, with TRBD1 identical over 8 bases. The CDR3 consists of 16 residues. Trimming cost V 7 bases and J 3 bases; bases outside gene matches: 17. CDR1 is SQVTM and CDR2 is ANQGSEA in the germline V gene. The CDR3 reads CSALSRDRGQNYEQYF. For the CDR3, the DNA is TGCAGCGCCCTTAGCCGTGACAGGGGCCAGAACTACGAGCAGTACTTC.

At least ten counts were recorded for this clonotype. The chain couples TRBV14 to TRBJ2-2; D is ambiguous. With 4 bases removed from V and 4 bases from J, the gap between germline ends came to 7 bases. The CDR3 consists of 13 residues. Per germline, CDR1 SGHDN and CDR2 FVKESK. The CDR3 DNA reads TGTGCCAGCAGCCGAATACCCACCGGGGAGCTGTTTTTT. Protein sequence: CASSRIPTGELFF.

This clonotype was counted ten times or more. The chain combines TRBV7-8 with TRBJ2-1, with D unclear. V was trimmed by 2 bases and J by 8 bases, leaving 7 bases between them. Germline V gene data show CDR1 as SGHVS and CDR2 as FQNEAQ. This CDR3 contains 12 residues. CDR3 in amino acids: CASSLMGYEQFF. CDR3 DNA sequence: TGTGCCAGCAGCTTAATGGGGTATGAGCAGTTCTTC.

By share, this clonotype counts as medium-sized. The chain uses TRBV5-1 and TRBJ1-3; D unresolved. V was shortened by 0 bases and J by 4 bases, with 17 bases between the two germline ends. Germline CDR1 SGHRS, CDR2 YFSETQ. CDR3 length equals 17 residues. The CDR3 bases are TGCGCCAGCAGCTTGGAAGGGCGCTCGGAAAGGGGAAACACCATATATTTT. Translation gives CASSLEGRSERGNTIYF.

This chain uses TRBV12-3 or TRBV12-4 with TRBJ1-2; 9 nucleotides align to TRBD1. Trimming removed 7 bases from V and 0 bases from J; junction bases left unmatched: 9. The CDR3 has 16 residues. In DNA, the CDR3 is TGTGCCAGCACCCTAGACAGGGGGTTAGCTAACTATGGCTACACCTTC. Protein product: CASTLDRGLANYGYTF.